A selection of T cell receptor beta chains follows, all from one sample in a study of blood T cell repertoires in COVID-19. The repertoire was sequenced with immunoSEQ multiplex PCR; TCRdb's copy has only in-frame clones and lacks some. The data contain under 150,000 clones, roughly four fifths of them singletons. The material sequenced was PBMCs or T cells enriched from blood (not recorded which). The receptors stem from a young man who had recovered from COVID-19. The CDR3 runs from the conserved cysteine through the conserved F or W. A D gene is named only where the DNA matches it firmly. Size is omitted from some rows. Given values are once, few, many or a class for expanded clones.

j_gene: TRBJ2-5; d_gene: -; abundance: -; v_gene: TRBV6-5; CDR3nt: TGTGCCAGCAGTTACTCAGCTGCCCCAGAGACCCAGTACTTC; CDR3aa: CASSYSAAPETQYF
j_gene: TRBJ2-1; d_gene: TRBD2; abundance: -; v_gene: TRBV5-1; CDR3nt: TGCGCCAGCAGGCGGGAGGGATCTCCTTACAATGAGCAGTTCTTC; CDR3aa: CASRREGSPYNEQFF
j_gene: TRBJ2-5; d_gene: -; abundance: -; v_gene: TRBV15; CDR3nt: TGTGCCACCAGCACCTCCGGGACCCAGTACTTC; CDR3aa: CATSTSGTQYF
j_gene: TRBJ2-7; d_gene: TRBD1; abundance: -; v_gene: TRBV5-1; CDR3nt: TGCGCCAGCAGCTTCACAGGGGGCATGGACGAGCAGTACTTC; CDR3aa: CASSFTGGMDEQYF
j_gene: TRBJ2-7; d_gene: -; abundance: -; v_gene: TRBV18; CDR3nt: TGTGCCAGCTCACCACCTAGTACCTCCTACGAGCAGTACTTC; CDR3aa: CASSPPSTSYEQYF
j_gene: TRBJ2-2; d_gene: TRBD2; abundance: -; v_gene: TRBV6-6; CDR3nt: TGTGCCAGCAGTAAGGGACTAGCGGAGCCCACCGGGGAGCTGTTTTTT; CDR3aa: CASSKGLAEPTGELFF
j_gene: TRBJ2-5; d_gene: TRBD2; abundance: -; v_gene: TRBV20-1; CDR3nt: TGCAGTGCTAGTGGGATTAGCGGGAGGGAAGAGACCCAGTACTTC; CDR3aa: CSASGISGREETQYF
j_gene: TRBJ2-2; d_gene: TRBD2; abundance: -; v_gene: TRBV19; CDR3nt: TGTGCCAGTAGAGAAGTAGCGGGAGCCGGGGAGCTGTTTTTT; CDR3aa: CASREVAGAGELFF
j_gene: TRBJ1-5; d_gene: -; abundance: -; v_gene: TRBV12-3/TRBV12-4; CDR3nt: TGTGCCAGCAGTTTACGGGGGGGGGAGCCCCAGCATTTT; CDR3aa: CASSLRGGEPQHF
j_gene: TRBJ1-2; d_gene: -; abundance: -; v_gene: TRBV5-1; CDR3nt: TGCGCCAGCAGCTTAGACAGGTCCTATGGCTACACCTTC; CDR3aa: CASSLDRSYGYTF
j_gene: TRBJ1-4; d_gene: -; abundance: -; v_gene: TRBV10-3; CDR3nt: TGTGCCATCAGTGCGGGAGGCCGTGAACTGTTTTTT; CDR3aa: CAISAGGRELFF
j_gene: TRBJ1-5; d_gene: -; abundance: -; v_gene: TRBV5-6; CDR3nt: TGTGCCAGCAGCCTGCAAAGGGGGATTAACAATCAGCCCCAGCATTTT; CDR3aa: CASSLQRGINNQPQHF
j_gene: TRBJ2-5; d_gene: -; abundance: -; v_gene: TRBV6-4; CDR3nt: TGTGCCAGCAGCCTGGACTCAGGAGGGACCCAGTACTTC; CDR3aa: CASSLDSGGTQYF
j_gene: TRBJ2-1; d_gene: TRBD2; abundance: -; v_gene: TRBV9; CDR3nt: TGTGCCAGCAGCCCACCCCCTAGCGGGGCATTCTCCTACAATGAGCAGTTCTTC; CDR3aa: CASSPPPSGAFSYNEQFF
j_gene: TRBJ1-5; d_gene: TRBD1; abundance: -; v_gene: TRBV5-1; CDR3nt: TGCGCCAGCAGCTTGGTTCCGGGGACAGGCAATCAGCCCCAGCATTTT; CDR3aa: CASSLVPGTGNQPQHF
j_gene: TRBJ2-1; d_gene: TRBD2; abundance: few; v_gene: TRBV5-1; CDR3nt: TGCGCCAGCAGCTTGGGACTAGCGGGGCTCCATGAGCAGTTCTTC; CDR3aa: CASSLGLAGLHEQFF
j_gene: TRBJ1-3; d_gene: TRBD1; abundance: -; v_gene: TRBV27; CDR3nt: TGTGCCAGCACTGCTGACAGGGTTCACGGAAACACCATATATTTT; CDR3aa: CASTADRVHGNTIYF
j_gene: TRBJ2-2; d_gene: -; abundance: -; v_gene: TRBV7-9; CDR3nt: TGTGCCAGCAGCAAGACTCCCCAGAACACCGGGGAGCTGTTTTTT; CDR3aa: CASSKTPQNTGELFF
j_gene: TRBJ1-5; d_gene: -; abundance: -; v_gene: TRBV19; CDR3nt: TGTGCCAGTACCCAGGGATGGGGCAATCAGCCCCAGCATTTT; CDR3aa: CASTQGWGNQPQHF
j_gene: TRBJ1-3; d_gene: -; abundance: -; v_gene: TRBV7-8; CDR3nt: TGTGCCAGCAGCAGCCGGAGCTCTGGAAACACCATATATTTT; CDR3aa: CASSSRSSGNTIYF
j_gene: TRBJ2-1; d_gene: TRBD2; abundance: -; v_gene: TRBV5-4; CDR3nt: TGTGCCAGCAGCTTTGCGGGAGGGGGGTTCAATGAGCAGTTCTTC; CDR3aa: CASSFAGGGFNEQFF
j_gene: TRBJ2-2; d_gene: -; abundance: -; v_gene: TRBV28; CDR3nt: TGTGCCAGCAGTTTATTTGGCGGTAACACCGGGGAGCTGTTTTTT; CDR3aa: CASSLFGGNTGELFF
j_gene: TRBJ1-1; d_gene: -; abundance: -; v_gene: TRBV4-2; CDR3nt: TGTGCCAGCAGCCCAGAAAGAGGTGAAGCTTTCTTT; CDR3aa: CASSPERGEAFF